A selection of T cell receptor beta chains follows, all from one sample in a study of T cell responses to AZD1222 COVID-19 vaccine. The repertoire was sequenced with immunoSEQ multiplex PCR; TCRdb's copy has only in-frame clones and lacks some. The sample holds about 97,000 clones, roughly 88% seen once. Material: peripheral blood, obtained on day 0 of AZD1222 vaccination. Receptors were obtained from an adult in good health. Each CDR3 is given with its conserved first and last residue. A D gene is named only where the DNA matches it firmly. Clone sizes are given selectively: once, few, many, or a class where the clone is expanded.

j_gene: TRBJ1-5; d_gene: .; abundance: .; v_gene: TRBV11-2; CDR3aa: CASSLDRLGNQPQHF; CDR3nt: TGTGCCAGCAGCTTAGACAGGTTAGGCAATCAGCCCCAGCATTTT
j_gene: TRBJ2-7; d_gene: .; abundance: .; v_gene: TRBV28; CDR3aa: CASRGIHSRYEQYF; CDR3nt: TGTGCCAGCAGGGGGATACATTCGCGCTACGAGCAGTACTTC
j_gene: TRBJ1-2; d_gene: .; abundance: .; v_gene: TRBV5-4; CDR3aa: CASSLTRINYGYTF; CDR3nt: TGTGCCAGCAGCTTGACCAGGATTAACTATGGCTACACCTTC
j_gene: TRBJ2-7; d_gene: .; abundance: .; v_gene: TRBV5-1; CDR3aa: CASSAQTVSSSYEQYF; CDR3nt: TGCGCCAGCAGCGCCCAGACAGTCTCCTCCTCCTACGAGCAGTACTTC
j_gene: TRBJ1-5; d_gene: .; abundance: .; v_gene: TRBV6-2/TRBV6-3; CDR3aa: CASSPDQGGGAGGYSNQPQHF; CDR3nt: TGTGCCAGCAGCCCCGATCAAGGCGGGGGCGCGGGGGGATATAGCAATCAGCCCCAGCATTTT
j_gene: TRBJ2-2; d_gene: TRBD2; abundance: .; v_gene: TRBV7-8; CDR3aa: CASSLIAGGNTGELFF; CDR3nt: TGTGCCAGCAGCTTAATTGCGGGGGGGAACACCGGGGAGCTGTTTTTT
j_gene: TRBJ1-2; d_gene: .; abundance: .; v_gene: TRBV6-5; CDR3aa: CASRGLDGNYGYTF; CDR3nt: TGTGCCAGCAGAGGACTGGACGGAAACTATGGCTACACCTTC
j_gene: TRBJ1-3; d_gene: .; abundance: .; v_gene: TRBV10-2; CDR3aa: CASRPGQSGNTIYF; CDR3nt: TGCGCCAGCAGACCTGGACAATCCGGAAACACCATATATTTT
j_gene: TRBJ2-3; d_gene: .; abundance: .; v_gene: TRBV20-1; CDR3aa: CSARPADTQYF; CDR3nt: TGCAGTGCTAGACCGGCCGATACGCAGTATTTT
j_gene: TRBJ2-1; d_gene: TRBD2; abundance: .; v_gene: TRBV6-5; CDR3aa: CASSYGAGGINEQFF; CDR3nt: TGTGCCAGCAGTTACGGAGCGGGGGGTATTAATGAGCAGTTCTTC
j_gene: TRBJ1-2; d_gene: .; abundance: .; v_gene: TRBV7-2; CDR3aa: CASSFKGPRGYTF; CDR3nt: TGTGCCAGCAGCTTCAAGGGCCCTCGAGGCTACACCTTC
j_gene: TRBJ1-3; d_gene: .; abundance: .; v_gene: TRBV20-1; CDR3aa: CSASGHGGEGNTIYF; CDR3nt: TGCAGTGCTAGTGGCCATGGGGGCGAGGGAAACACCATATATTTT
j_gene: TRBJ2-7; d_gene: .; abundance: .; v_gene: TRBV5-5; CDR3aa: CASSLEATSSYEQYF; CDR3nt: TGTGCCAGCAGCTTGGAAGCGACGAGCTCCTACGAGCAGTACTTC
j_gene: TRBJ1-5; d_gene: .; abundance: .; v_gene: TRBV12-3/TRBV12-4; CDR3aa: CASSLARNQPQHF; CDR3nt: TGTGCCAGCAGTTTAGCCAGAAATCAGCCCCAGCATTTT
j_gene: TRBJ1-6; d_gene: .; abundance: .; v_gene: TRBV2; CDR3aa: CASSDGTRNSPLHF; CDR3nt: TGTGCCAGCAGTGATGGGACAAGAAATTCACCCCTCCACTTT
j_gene: TRBJ1-2; d_gene: .; abundance: .; v_gene: TRBV18; CDR3aa: CASSGADDGYTF; CDR3nt: TGTGCCAGCTCCGGGGCGGACGATGGCTACACCTTC
j_gene: TRBJ1-1; d_gene: .; abundance: few; v_gene: TRBV27; CDR3aa: CASSLSWSRNTEAFF; CDR3nt: TGTGCCAGCAGTTTATCCTGGTCTCGGAACACTGAAGCTTTCTTT
j_gene: TRBJ1-1; d_gene: .; abundance: .; v_gene: TRBV6-1; CDR3aa: CASSEKKGFVFDTEAFF; CDR3nt: TGTGCCAGCAGTGAAAAAAAGGGGTTCGTCTTTGACACTGAAGCTTTCTTT
j_gene: TRBJ1-2; d_gene: .; abundance: .; v_gene: TRBV9; CDR3aa: CASSEGFNYGYTF; CDR3nt: TGTGCCAGCAGCGAGGGGTTTAACTATGGCTACACCTTC
j_gene: TRBJ1-5; d_gene: .; abundance: .; v_gene: TRBV3-1/TRBV3-2; CDR3aa: CASSQDRVQPQHF; CDR3nt: TGTGCCAGCAGCCAAGATCGGGTGCAGCCCCAGCATTTT
j_gene: TRBJ1-1; d_gene: .; abundance: .; v_gene: TRBV7-3; CDR3aa: CASSMTGNTEAFF; CDR3nt: TGTGCCAGCAGCATGACAGGAAACACTGAAGCTTTCTTT
j_gene: TRBJ2-2; d_gene: TRBD2; abundance: once; v_gene: TRBV11-2; CDR3aa: CASSLDSGGVKSGELFF; CDR3nt: TGTGCCAGCAGCTTAGATAGCGGGGGGGTTAAATCCGGGGAGCTGTTTTTT
j_gene: TRBJ1-5; d_gene: .; abundance: .; v_gene: TRBV5-6; CDR3aa: CASSLGGVLLGQPQHF; CDR3nt: TGTGCCAGCAGCTTGGGAGGGGTCCTACTTGGTCAGCCCCAGCATTTT
j_gene: TRBJ2-7; d_gene: .; abundance: .; v_gene: TRBV9; CDR3aa: CASSVGQTYEQYF; CDR3nt: TGTGCCAGCAGCGTAGGCCAGACCTACGAGCAGTACTTC
j_gene: TRBJ1-2; d_gene: .; abundance: .; v_gene: TRBV27; CDR3aa: CASRNSGTNYGYTF; CDR3nt: TGTGCCAGCAGAAACAGCGGAACTAACTATGGCTACACCTTC
j_gene: TRBJ1-6; d_gene: TRBD1; abundance: few; v_gene: TRBV4-1; CDR3aa: CASSPQIGTGGQSSPLHF; CDR3nt: TGCGCCAGCAGCCCTCAGATTGGGACAGGGGGCCAGAGTTCACCCCTCCACTTT
j_gene: TRBJ1-2; d_gene: .; abundance: .; v_gene: TRBV14; CDR3aa: CASSQDLAGSYAMGYTF; CDR3nt: TGTGCCAGCAGCCAAGATCTGGCGGGCTCCTACGCTATGGGCTACACCTTC
j_gene: TRBJ1-2; d_gene: TRBD1; abundance: .; v_gene: TRBV19; CDR3aa: CASSIEVRRDRSYGYTF; CDR3nt: TGTGCCAGTAGTATAGAAGTTCGGAGGGACAGGAGCTATGGCTACACCTTC
j_gene: TRBJ2-3; d_gene: .; abundance: .; v_gene: TRBV5-1; CDR3aa: CASSSILQGSHTDTQYF; CDR3nt: TGCGCCAGCAGCTCAATCTTACAGGGATCTCACACAGATACGCAGTATTTT
j_gene: TRBJ1-1; d_gene: .; abundance: .; v_gene: TRBV6-5; CDR3aa: CASRGDLRNTEAFF; CDR3nt: TGTGCCAGCAGGGGGGACCTGCGGAACACTGAAGCTTTCTTT
j_gene: TRBJ2-1; d_gene: .; abundance: .; v_gene: TRBV11-1; CDR3aa: CASSLVRGADEQFF; CDR3nt: TGTGCCAGCAGCTTAGTTCGGGGGGCCGATGAGCAGTTCTTC
j_gene: TRBJ1-3; d_gene: .; abundance: .; v_gene: TRBV19; CDR3aa: CASRQGRGNTIYF; CDR3nt: TGTGCCAGTAGACAGGGACGTGGAAACACCATATATTTT
j_gene: TRBJ2-7; d_gene: .; abundance: .; v_gene: TRBV7-2; CDR3aa: CASSSQSGRQAEQYF; CDR3nt: TGTGCCAGCAGCTCGCAAAGCGGTAGACAGGCCGAGCAGTACTTC